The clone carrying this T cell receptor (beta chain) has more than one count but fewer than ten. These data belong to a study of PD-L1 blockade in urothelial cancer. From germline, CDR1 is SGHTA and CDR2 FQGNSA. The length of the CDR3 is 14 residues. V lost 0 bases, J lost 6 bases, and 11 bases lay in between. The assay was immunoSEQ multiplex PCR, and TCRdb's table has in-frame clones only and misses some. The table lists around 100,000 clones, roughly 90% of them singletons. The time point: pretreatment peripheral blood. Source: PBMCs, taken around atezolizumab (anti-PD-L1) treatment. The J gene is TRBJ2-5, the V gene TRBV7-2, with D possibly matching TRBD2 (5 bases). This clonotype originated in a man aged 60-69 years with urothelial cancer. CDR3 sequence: CASSLAFLAQTQYF. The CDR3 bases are TGTGCCAGCAGCTTAGCTTTCCTAGCCCAGACCCAGTACTTC.